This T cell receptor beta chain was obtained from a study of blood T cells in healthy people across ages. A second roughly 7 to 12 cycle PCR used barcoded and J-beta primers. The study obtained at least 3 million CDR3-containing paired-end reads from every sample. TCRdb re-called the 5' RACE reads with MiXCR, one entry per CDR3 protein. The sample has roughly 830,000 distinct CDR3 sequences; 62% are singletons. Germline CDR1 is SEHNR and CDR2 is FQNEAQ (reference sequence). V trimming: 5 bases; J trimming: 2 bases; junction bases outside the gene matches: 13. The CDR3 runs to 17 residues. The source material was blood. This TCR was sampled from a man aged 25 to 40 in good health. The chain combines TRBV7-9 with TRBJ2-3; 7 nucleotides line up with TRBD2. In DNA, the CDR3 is TGTGCCAGCAGCCGCCTATTACCAGCGGGGCTCACAGATACGCAGTATTTT. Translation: CASSRLLPAGLTDTQYF.